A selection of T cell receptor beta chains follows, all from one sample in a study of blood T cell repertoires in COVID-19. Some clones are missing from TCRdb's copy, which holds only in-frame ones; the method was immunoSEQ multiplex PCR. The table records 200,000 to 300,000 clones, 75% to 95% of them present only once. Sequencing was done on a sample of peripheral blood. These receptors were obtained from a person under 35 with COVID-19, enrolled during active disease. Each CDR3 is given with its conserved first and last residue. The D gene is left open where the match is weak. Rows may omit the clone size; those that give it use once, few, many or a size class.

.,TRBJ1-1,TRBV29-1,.,TGCAGCGGAGGGGAGGACACTGAAGCTTTCTTT,CSGGEDTEAFF
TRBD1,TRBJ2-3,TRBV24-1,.,TGTGCCACCAGTGGGGGATCCGAACAGGGGAGAGGTCCTCCAGATACGCAGTATTTT,CATSGGSEQGRGPPDTQYF
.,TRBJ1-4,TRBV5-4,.,TGTGCCAGCAGCTCAGGAATTAATGAAAAACTGTTTTTT,CASSSGINEKLFF
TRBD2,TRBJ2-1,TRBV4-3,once,TGCGCCAGTAGCCTACTAGCGGGAGGGGAGCAGTTCTTC,CASSLLAGGEQFF
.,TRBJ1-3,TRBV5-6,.,TGTGCCAGCAGCCCAGGGGTTAACTCTGGAAACACCATATATTTT,CASSPGVNSGNTIYF
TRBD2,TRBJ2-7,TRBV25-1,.,TGTGCCAGCAGTGGCCGGGGGGGGGAGTCCTACGAGCAGTACTTC,CASSGRGGESYEQYF
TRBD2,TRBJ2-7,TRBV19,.,TGTGCCAGTAGTACCACTACTAGCGGCTACGAGCAGTACTTC,CASSTTTSGYEQYF
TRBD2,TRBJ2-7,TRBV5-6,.,TGTGCCAGCAGCCGACGAGATGGACTAGCGGGACGAAGGTACGAGCAGTACTTC,CASSRRDGLAGRRYEQYF
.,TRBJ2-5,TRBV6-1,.,TGTGCCAGCAGTGAGCTAGCGCGCGGGACCCAGTACTTC,CASSELARGTQYF
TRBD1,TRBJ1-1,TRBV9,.,TGTGCCAGCAGCTCACAGTACAGGGGGAACACTGAAGCTTTCTTT,CASSSQYRGNTEAFF
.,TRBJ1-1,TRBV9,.,TGTGCCAGCAGCGTAGGAGGGGGTGTTGGTGAAGCTTTCTTT,CASSVGGGVGEAFF
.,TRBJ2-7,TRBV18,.,TGTGCCAGCTCGAGGGACACCAGTAACGAGCAGTACTTC,CASSRDTSNEQYF
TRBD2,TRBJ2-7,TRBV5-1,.,TGCGCCAGCAGCTTGTTAGCGGGAGGGTTCTACGAGCAGTACTTC,CASSLLAGGFYEQYF
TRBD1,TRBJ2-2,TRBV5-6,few,TGTGCCAGCAGCTTGGCCCCACAGGGGGCCCTCTCCGGGGAGCTGTTTTTT,CASSLAPQGALSGELFF
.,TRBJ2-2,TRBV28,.,TGTGCCAGCAGTAGATCCGGGACATTGAACACCGGGGAGCTGTTTTTT,CASSRSGTLNTGELFF
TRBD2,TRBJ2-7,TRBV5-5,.,TGTGCCAGCAGCCGGACTAGCGGGGGGTACGAGCAGTACTTC,CASSRTSGGYEQYF